What follows are 5 T cell receptor beta chains derived from one specimen sequenced in a study of cytotoxic CD8 clonotypes in ibrutinib-treated CLL. Generated by immunoSEQ multiplex PCR, the TCRdb table keeps only in-frame clones and is missing some. The profile shows roughly 42,000 clones, about two thirds of them singletons. Sequencing was performed on PBMCs, taken at disease progression, from a patient treated with ibrutinib. The receptors stem from a human donor with chronic lymphocytic leukemia.

The chain combines TRBV15 with TRBJ2-1; 7 nucleotides agree with TRBD2. The CDR3 consists of 16 residues. Germline CDR1 is LNHNV and CDR2 is YYDKDF (reference sequence). J lost 0 bases, V lost 1 base, and 3 bases had no gene match. The CDR3 DNA follows: TGTGCCACCAGCAGAGGGGAGGGGAGCTCCTACAATGAGCAGTTCTTC. Its protein is CATSRGEGSSYNEQFF.

The V call is TRBV5-1, the J call TRBJ1-3, with D unclear. Germline V gene data show CDR1 as SGHRS and CDR2 as YFSETQ. This CDR3 contains 14 residues. The V end lost 0 bases, the J end lost 8 bases, and 12 bases lay between the germline ends. The DNA for the CDR3 is TGCGCCAGCAGCTTGGTCGTAGGAGCAGACACCATATATTTT. This codes for CASSLVVGADTIYF.

This chain connects TRBV5-1 to TRBJ1-5, with 8 bases aligning to TRBD1. CDR1 and CDR2 from the germline V gene are SGHRS and YFSETQ. This CDR3 is 15 amino acids long. V lost 3 bases, J lost 3 bases, and 5 bases stayed unmatched. CDR3 residues: CASSSTGGYNQPQHF. CDR3 sequence (DNA): TGCGCCAGCAGCTCAACAGGGGGATACAATCAGCCCCAGCATTTT.

The sample holds a few counts of this clone. The J gene is TRBJ1-1, the V gene TRBV4-2, with a possible D match to TRBD1 (5 bases). The CDR3 totals 13 residues. The germline V and J ends were trimmed by 1 base and 5 bases, with 8 bases remaining between them. The germline V gene encodes CDR1 LGHNA and CDR2 YNFKEQ. DNA for the CDR3: TGTGCCAGCAGCCAAGTTAAGGGGACTGAAGCTTTCTTT. Protein product: CASSQVKGTEAFF.

V usage is TRBV11-3 and J usage is TRBJ2-2, with 7 bases identical to TRBD2. The length of the CDR3 is 16 residues. Looked up from germline, CDR1 is SGHNT and CDR2 is YENEEA. With V trimmed by 5 bases and J by 0 bases, 6 bases remained unmatched. The CDR3 DNA reads as TGTGCCAGCAGCCCGGGGGGTAGCGCGAACACCGGGGAGCTGTTTTTT. Amino acids: CASSPGGSANTGELFF.